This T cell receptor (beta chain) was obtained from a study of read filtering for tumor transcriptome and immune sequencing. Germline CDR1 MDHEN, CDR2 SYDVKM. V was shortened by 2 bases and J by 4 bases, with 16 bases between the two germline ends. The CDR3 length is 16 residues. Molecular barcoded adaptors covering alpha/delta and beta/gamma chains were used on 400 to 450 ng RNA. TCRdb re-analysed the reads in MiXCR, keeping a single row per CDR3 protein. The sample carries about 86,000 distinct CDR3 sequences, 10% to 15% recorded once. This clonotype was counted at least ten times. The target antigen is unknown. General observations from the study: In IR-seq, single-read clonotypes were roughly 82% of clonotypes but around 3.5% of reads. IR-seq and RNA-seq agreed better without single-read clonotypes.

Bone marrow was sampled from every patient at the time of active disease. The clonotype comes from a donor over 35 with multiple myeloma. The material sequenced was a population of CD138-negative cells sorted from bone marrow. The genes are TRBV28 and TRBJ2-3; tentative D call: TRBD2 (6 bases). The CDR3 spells CASSLPGASYSDTQYF. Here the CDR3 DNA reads TGTGCCAGCAGTTTACCGGGAGCCTCATACTCAGATACGCAGTATTTT.